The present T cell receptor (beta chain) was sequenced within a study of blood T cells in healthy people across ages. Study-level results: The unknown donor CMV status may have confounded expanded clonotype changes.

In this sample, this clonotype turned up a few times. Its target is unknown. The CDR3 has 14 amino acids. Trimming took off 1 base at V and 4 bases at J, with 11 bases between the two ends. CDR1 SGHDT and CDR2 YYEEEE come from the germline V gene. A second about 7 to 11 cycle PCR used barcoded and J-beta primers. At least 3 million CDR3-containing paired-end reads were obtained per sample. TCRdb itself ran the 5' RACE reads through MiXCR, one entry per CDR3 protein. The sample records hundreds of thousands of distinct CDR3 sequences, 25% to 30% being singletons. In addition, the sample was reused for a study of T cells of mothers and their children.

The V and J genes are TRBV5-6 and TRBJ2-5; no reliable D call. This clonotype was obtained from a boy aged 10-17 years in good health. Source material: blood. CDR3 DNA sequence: TGTGCCAGCAGCTTGATGCCACCCCGAGAGACCCAGTACTTC. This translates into CASSLMPPRETQYF.